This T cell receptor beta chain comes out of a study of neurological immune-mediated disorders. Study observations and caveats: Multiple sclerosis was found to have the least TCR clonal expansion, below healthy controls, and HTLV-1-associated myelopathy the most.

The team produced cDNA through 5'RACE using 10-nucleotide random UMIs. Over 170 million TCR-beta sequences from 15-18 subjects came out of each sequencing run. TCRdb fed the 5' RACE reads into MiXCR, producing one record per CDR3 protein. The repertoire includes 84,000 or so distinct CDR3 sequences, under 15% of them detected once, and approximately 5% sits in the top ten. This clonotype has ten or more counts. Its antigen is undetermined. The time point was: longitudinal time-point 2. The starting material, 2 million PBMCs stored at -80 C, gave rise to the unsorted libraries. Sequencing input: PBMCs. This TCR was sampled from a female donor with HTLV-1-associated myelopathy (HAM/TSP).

CDR3 sequence (DNA): TGTGCCAGCAGGGGGTACCGGGACAGATTATACAATGAGCAGTTCTTC. It translates to CASRGYRDRLYNEQFF. The rearrangement uses TRBV25-1 and TRBJ2-1; 7 bases line up with TRBD1. CDR3 length: 16 residues. Germline lookup yields CDR1 MGHDK and CDR2 SYGVNS. V lost 6 bases, J lost 4 bases, and 12 bases stayed unmatched.